Below, one TCR beta chain is given with its context. Germline CDR1 and CDR2: MNHEY and SMNVEV (reference sequence). With 5 bases clipped from V and 1 base from J, the junction kept 5 bases outside the gene matches. This CDR3 has 15 amino acids. These data are taken from a study of T cell responses to AZD1222 COVID-19 vaccine. The method was immunoSEQ multiplex PCR; TCRdb's version includes in-frame clones alone and lacks a portion of them. This sample has about 120,000 clones, with around nine tenths found just once. This TCR derives from an adult in good health. V is TRBV27 and J is TRBJ2-7; 10 bases are shared with TRBD1. Here the sequenced sample was peripheral blood, taken on day 0 of AZD1222 vaccination. The CDR3 DNA reads as TGTGCCAGCAGTCTGACAGGGGGCATTTCCTACGAGCAGTACTTC. It encodes CASSLTGGISYEQYF.